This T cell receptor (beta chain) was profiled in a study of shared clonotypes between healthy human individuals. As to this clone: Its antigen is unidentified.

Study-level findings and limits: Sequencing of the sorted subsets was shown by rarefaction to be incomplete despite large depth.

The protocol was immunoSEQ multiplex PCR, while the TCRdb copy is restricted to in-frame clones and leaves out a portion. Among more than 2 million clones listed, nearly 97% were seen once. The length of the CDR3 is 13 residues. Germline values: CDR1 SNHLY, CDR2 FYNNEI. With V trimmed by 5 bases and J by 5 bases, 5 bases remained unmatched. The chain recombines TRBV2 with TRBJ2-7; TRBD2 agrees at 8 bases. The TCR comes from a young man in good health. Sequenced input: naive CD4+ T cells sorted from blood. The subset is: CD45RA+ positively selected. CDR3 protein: CASSQRELHEQYF. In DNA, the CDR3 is TGTGCCAGCAGTCAGCGGGAGTTGCACGAGCAGTACTTC.